A selection of T cell receptor beta chains follows, all from one sample in a study of T cell responses to AZD1222 COVID-19 vaccine. Clones were read by immunoSEQ multiplex PCR, and TCRdb kept only the in-frame ones, dropping some. The table records 99,000 or so clones, about 93% of them present only once. The source was peripheral blood, collected on day 0 of AZD1222 vaccination. The source of these receptors is an adult in good health. Each CDR3 is given with its conserved first and last residue. D genes are given only for firm matches. Clone size is shown for a subset of rows, as once, few, many or a class of expanded clone.

size,D,J,V,CDR3,DNA
few,NA,TRBJ2-7,TRBV6-2/TRBV6-3,CASSPKDQGSYEQYF,TGTGCCAGCAGCCCTAAAGATCAGGGCAGCTACGAGCAGTACTTC
NA,NA,TRBJ2-7,TRBV19,CASSIPTGGLYEQYF,TGTGCCAGTAGTATTCCGACAGGAGGCCTCTACGAGCAGTACTTC
NA,NA,TRBJ1-5,TRBV18,CASGLTGANQPQHF,TGTGCCAGCGGGCTTACGGGGGCGAATCAGCCCCAGCATTTT
NA,TRBD1,TRBJ1-2,TRBV7-9,CASSLSRTGGDGYTF,TGTGCCAGCAGCTTGAGTAGGACAGGGGGTGATGGCTACACCTTC
NA,TRBD2,TRBJ2-5,TRBV3-1/TRBV3-2,CASSFRGGPAETQYF,TGTGCCAGCAGTTTCCGCGGGGGGCCGGCGGAGACCCAGTACTTC
NA,NA,TRBJ2-1,TRBV5-1,CASSLGGAGRNEQFF,TGCGCCAGCAGCCTCGGAGGAGCGGGTCGCAATGAGCAGTTCTTC
NA,TRBD1,TRBJ2-5,TRBV11-2,CASSLSRDRGYQETQYF,TGTGCCAGCAGCTTAAGCCGGGACAGGGGGTACCAAGAGACCCAGTACTTC
NA,NA,TRBJ1-4,TRBV5-1,CASSFGGSATNEKLFF,TGCGCCAGCAGCTTTGGGGGGAGTGCAACTAATGAAAAACTGTTTTTT
NA,TRBD2,TRBJ2-1,TRBV9,CASSDSSGRATGQFF,TGTGCCAGCAGCGACTCTAGCGGGAGGGCCACTGGGCAGTTCTTC
NA,NA,TRBJ1-2,TRBV15,CATSLDRNYGYTF,TGTGCCACCAGCTTGGACAGAAACTATGGCTACACCTTC